This is a list of T cell receptor beta chains from one sample in a study of blood T cell repertoires in COVID-19. Some clones are missing from TCRdb's copy, which holds only in-frame ones; the method was immunoSEQ multiplex PCR. The sample consists of 63,000 or so clones, approximately 80% of them appearing once. The source material was peripheral blood. These receptors were collected from an elderly man with active COVID-19. CDR3s leave out the opening cysteine and the closing phenylalanine or tryptophan.

v_call	j_call	cdr3_aa
TRBV10-3	TRBJ1-1	AVRDARQSEAF
TRBV6-6	TRBJ2-5	ASSLVGSGSGVQETQY
TRBV27	TRBJ2-7	ASSFGTGVTDSSYEQY
TRBV10-3	TRBJ2-7	AISESPTTYEQY
TRBV12-3/TRBV12-4	TRBJ1-2	ASWDRDHYGYT
TRBV24-1	TRBJ2-1	ATSDKGTELYNEQF
TRBV7-2	TRBJ1-5	ASSLDGVGAAKPQH
TRBV28	TRBJ2-2	ASSLGQGPNTGELF
TRBV27	TRBJ2-7	ASTSLLRNEQY
TRBV6-1	TRBJ1-1	ASSEWGVEAF
TRBV2	TRBJ1-2	ASRRQGPANYGYT
TRBV7-3	TRBJ2-7	ASSPGQGISYEQY
TRBV30	TRBJ2-5	AWRGTRGGCQETQY
TRBV4-3	TRBJ1-1	ASSQESTANTEAF
TRBV6-6	TRBJ1-4	ASSYSDRSNEKLF
TRBV27	TRBJ2-1	ASFRTPYNEQF
TRBV15	TRBJ1-4	ATSGQRGAANEKLF
TRBV7-2	TRBJ2-5	ASSLGPTGGAGQETQY
TRBV27	TRBJ2-7	ASSLYTGFYEQY
TRBV24-1	TRBJ2-1	ATSDHGVSSGRSNEQF
TRBV21-1	TRBJ1-4	ASSPTRQGSNEKLF
TRBV6-1	TRBJ2-7	ASSEPTTYEQY
TRBV18	TRBJ2-7	ASSPPQGTYYEQY
TRBV7-6	TRBJ2-1	ASSKEIGSSYNEQF
TRBV7-2	TRBJ1-5	ASSLGGRDQPQH
TRBV7-8	TRBJ2-7	ASSTTGTANYEQY
TRBV27	TRBJ2-3	ASTSRGDTQY
TRBV3-1/TRBV3-2	TRBJ1-5	ASSQNPGTGGNQPQH
TRBV7-2	TRBJ1-6	ASTGQPNSPLH
TRBV27	TRBJ1-1	ASSPGHGWFEAF
TRBV6-2/TRBV6-3	TRBJ2-2	ASSYKGSPWNTGELF
TRBV7-2	TRBJ2-7	ASSFGTGGYEQY
TRBV14	TRBJ1-1	ASRMTGGSTEAF
TRBV6-5	TRBJ2-5	ASSRTGKETQY
TRBV11-2	TRBJ2-2	ASSLVGGRRTDTGELF
TRBV3-1/TRBV3-2	TRBJ2-7	ASSRRGGGTAEQY
TRBV7-6	TRBJ2-7	ASSLAGTGLSYEQY
TRBV9	TRBJ2-7	ASSPSGIHRSEQY
TRBV5-6	TRBJ2-5	ASSLYIQETQY
TRBV7-9	TRBJ2-1	ASSLVAGTYNEQF
TRBV7-2	TRBJ2-1	ASSPPGLANNEQF
TRBV9	TRBJ2-3	ASSVTTLASGTDTQY
TRBV28	TRBJ1-5	ASSALPKPQH
TRBV3-1/TRBV3-2	TRBJ2-1	ASSQDMSSYNEQF
TRBV3-1/TRBV3-2	TRBJ1-4	ASSLTTGRNEKLF
TRBV6-1	TRBJ1-2	ASNEQGAAYYDGYT
TRBV3-1/TRBV3-2	TRBJ2-2	ASSQDRRLRATGELF
TRBV19	TRBJ1-1	ATTNMGGAHTEAF